This T cell receptor beta chain was sequenced for a study of blood T cells in healthy people across ages. Overall study results and limits: Naive and antigen-experienced cells were not separated, limiting conclusive comparison. Age advanced and TCR beta diversity per million T cells fell, roughly linearly.

Alongside a J-beta primer mix, a sample-barcoded 5' primer served in a second PCR lasting about 7 to 11 cycles. Via MiXCR, TCRdb re-called the 5' RACE reads, giving one row per CDR3 protein. Of 850,000 to 1,000,000 distinct CDR3 sequences listed, approximately 50% are singletons. The CDR3 is 14 amino acids. V lost 3 bases to trimming and J lost 7 bases, with 13 bases between them. Germline CDR1 reads DFQATT; CDR2 reads SNEGSKA (reference sequence). This clonotype has just a few counts. Its antigen is still unknown. The sequencing sample was made of blood. This sequence joins TRBV20-1 and TRBJ1-6, with a possible D match to TRBD1 (6 bases). This clonotype originated in a woman aged 60 to 75 in good health. The CDR3 spells CSASIRRGNSPLHF. DNA for the CDR3: TGCAGTGCTAGCATAAGGAGGGGGAATTCACCCCTCCACTTT.